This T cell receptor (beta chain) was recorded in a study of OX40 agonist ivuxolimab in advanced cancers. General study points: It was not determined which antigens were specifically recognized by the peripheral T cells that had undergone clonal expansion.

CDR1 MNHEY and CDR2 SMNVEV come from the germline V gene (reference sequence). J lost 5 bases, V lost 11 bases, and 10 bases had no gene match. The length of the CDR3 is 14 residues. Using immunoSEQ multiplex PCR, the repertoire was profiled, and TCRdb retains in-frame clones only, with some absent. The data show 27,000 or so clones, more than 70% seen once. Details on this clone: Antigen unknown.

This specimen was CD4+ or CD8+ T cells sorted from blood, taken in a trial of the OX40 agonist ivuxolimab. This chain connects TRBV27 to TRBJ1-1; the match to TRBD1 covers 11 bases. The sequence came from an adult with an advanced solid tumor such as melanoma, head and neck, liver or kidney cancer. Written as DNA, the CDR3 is TGTGCCGTATTAAGGACAGGGGGCCTTACTGAAGCTTTCTTT. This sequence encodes CAVLRTGGLTEAFF.